This TCR beta chain derives from a study of regulatory T cells in long-lasting Graves disease. There are 15 residues in the CDR3. Germline values: CDR1 SGHRS, CDR2 YFSETQ. Comments on this clonotype: This may arise from a read error, as a much more abundant clone is one base away. As the CDR3 is not closed by the conserved phenylalanine or tryptophan, this likely results from a read error.

According to the study, TCR beta libraries were built with iRepertoire HTBI primers and CDR3-region Arm-PCR. TCRdb re-called the multiplex PCR reads with MiXCR, one entry per CDR3 protein. The table shows 240,000 or so distinct CDR3 sequences, with 20% occurring only once. The time point: newly diagnosed GD, antithyroid drugs for less than 3 months. There was RNA extracted from PBMCs, and the TCR library was made from it. The receptor's source is a female donor with Graves disease. The chain joins TRBV5-1 to TRBJ2-3; perhaps TRBD1 as D (5 bases). The J call is doubtful: the DNA matches TRBJ1-1 better. The sample was peripheral blood mononuclear cells (PBMCs), taken at new diagnosis, from a patient treated with antithyroid drugs. The CDR3 spells CASSPITGDKDEAFV. In nucleotides, the CDR3 is TGCGCCAGCAGCCCGATCACAGGTGATAAGGATGAAGCTTTCGTT.